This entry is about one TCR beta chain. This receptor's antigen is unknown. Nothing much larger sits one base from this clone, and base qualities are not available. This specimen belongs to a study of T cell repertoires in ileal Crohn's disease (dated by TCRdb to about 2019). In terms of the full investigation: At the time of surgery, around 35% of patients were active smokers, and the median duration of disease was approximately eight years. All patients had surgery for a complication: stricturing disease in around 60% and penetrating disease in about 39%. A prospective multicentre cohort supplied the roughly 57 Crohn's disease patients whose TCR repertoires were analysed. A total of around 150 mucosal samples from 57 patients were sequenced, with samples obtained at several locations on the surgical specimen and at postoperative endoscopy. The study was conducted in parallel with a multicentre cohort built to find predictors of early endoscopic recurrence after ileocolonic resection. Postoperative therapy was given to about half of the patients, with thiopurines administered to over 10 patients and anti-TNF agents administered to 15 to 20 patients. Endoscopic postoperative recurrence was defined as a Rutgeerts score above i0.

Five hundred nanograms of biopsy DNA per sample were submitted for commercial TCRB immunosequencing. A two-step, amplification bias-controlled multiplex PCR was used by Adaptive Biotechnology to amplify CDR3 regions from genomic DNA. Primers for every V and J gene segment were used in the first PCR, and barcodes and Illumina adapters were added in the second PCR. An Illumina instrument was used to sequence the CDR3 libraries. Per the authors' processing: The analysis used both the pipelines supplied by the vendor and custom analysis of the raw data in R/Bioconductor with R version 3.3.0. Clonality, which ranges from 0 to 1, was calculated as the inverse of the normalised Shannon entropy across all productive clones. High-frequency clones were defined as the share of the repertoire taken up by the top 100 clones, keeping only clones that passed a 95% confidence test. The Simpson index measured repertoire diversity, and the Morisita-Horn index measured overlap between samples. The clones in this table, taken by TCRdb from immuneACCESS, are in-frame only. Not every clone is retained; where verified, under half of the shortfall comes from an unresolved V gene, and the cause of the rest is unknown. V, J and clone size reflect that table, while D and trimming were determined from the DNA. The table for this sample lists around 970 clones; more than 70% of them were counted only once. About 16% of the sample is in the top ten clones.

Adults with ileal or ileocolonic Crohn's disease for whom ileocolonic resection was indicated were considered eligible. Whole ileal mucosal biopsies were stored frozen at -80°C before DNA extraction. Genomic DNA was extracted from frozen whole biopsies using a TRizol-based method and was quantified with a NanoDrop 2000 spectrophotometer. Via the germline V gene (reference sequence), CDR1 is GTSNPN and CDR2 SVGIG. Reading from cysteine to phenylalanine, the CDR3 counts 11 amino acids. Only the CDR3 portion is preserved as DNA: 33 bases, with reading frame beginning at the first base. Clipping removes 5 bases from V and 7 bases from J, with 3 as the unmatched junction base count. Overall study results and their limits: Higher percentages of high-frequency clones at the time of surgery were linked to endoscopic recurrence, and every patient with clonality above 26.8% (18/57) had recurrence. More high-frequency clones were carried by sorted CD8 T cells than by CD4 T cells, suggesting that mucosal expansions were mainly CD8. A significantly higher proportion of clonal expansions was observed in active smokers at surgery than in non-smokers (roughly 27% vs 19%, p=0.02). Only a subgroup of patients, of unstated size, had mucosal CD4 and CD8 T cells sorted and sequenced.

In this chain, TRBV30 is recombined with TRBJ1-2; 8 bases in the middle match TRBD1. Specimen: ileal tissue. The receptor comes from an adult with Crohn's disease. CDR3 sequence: CAWDRGGGYTF. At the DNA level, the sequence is TGTGCCTGGGACAGGGGTGGTGGCTACACCTTC.